The 24 T cell receptor beta chains below were found in one sample sequenced in a study of blood T cells in healthy people across ages (dated by TCRdb to between 2014 and 2017). The library came from 5' RACE. TCRdb names Illumina HiSeq 2500 as the instrument used. A second PCR of 7 to 11 cycles was performed with a sample-barcoded 5' primer and a J-beta primer mix. TCRdb applied fastp at Q25 and MiXCR to the public reads, then kept only in-frame beta chains. Rows matching on CDR3 protein sequence are summarized as one entry with the most common DNA and genes. The table for this sample lists about 640,000 distinct CDR3 sequences; around three fifths of them were counted only once. The top ten hold over 30% of the sample. Sequencing was carried out using blood. Every receptor here comes from a man in his 60s in good health.

This clonotype was seen a few times. This chain joins TRBV2 and TRBJ1-5; D possibly corresponds to TRBD1 (6 bases). CDR3 length equals 14 residues. CDR1 is SNHLY and CDR2 is FYNNEI in the germline V gene. Between the trimmed V and J ends, which lost 6 bases and 7 bases, there was a span of 16 bases. The DNA of the CDR3 is TGTGCCAGCAGCGGTTACTACAGGGAACAGCCCCAGCATTTT. Residues: CASSGYYREQPQHF.

The chain uses TRBV6-5 and TRBJ2-1, with a tentative D call TRBD2 (6 bases). Per the germline V gene, CDR1 is MNHEY and CDR2 is SVGAGI. This CDR3 has 19 amino acids. The ends were cut back, 2 bases at V and 7 bases at J, with 27 bases in the middle. The CDR3 DNA is TGTGCCAGCAGTTACAGGGTGGCGAGGGCGGGAAATAGAAAAAATGAGCAGTTCTTC. Translating gives CASSYRVARAGNRKNEQFF.

This chain joins TRBV4-1 and TRBJ1-2; perhaps TRBD1 as D (5 bases). The CDR3 contains 15 residues. CDR1 and CDR2 from the germline V gene are MGHRA and YSYEKL. V lost 0 bases and J lost 8, with 16 bases in between. This chain's CDR3 is CASSQEGQGGYGYTF. CDR3 nucleotides: TGCGCCAGCAGCCAAGAAGGTCAGGGCGGCTACGGCTACACCTTC.

This chain uses TRBV7-2 with TRBJ2-5, with TRBD2 matching over 7 bases. V dropped 0 bases and J dropped 5; count of bases not matched to a gene: 3. CDR3 size: 14 residues. CDR1 and CDR2 from the germline V gene are SGHTA and FQGNSA. The CDR3 DNA is TGTGCCAGCAGCTTAGCGGGGGGGTTCGAGACCCAGTACTTC. It codes for CASSLAGGFETQYF.

The V gene is TRBV7-2, the J gene TRBJ1-1, with D perhaps matching TRBD1 (5 bases). This CDR3 is 13 amino acids long. Germline CDR1 and CDR2: SGHTA and FQGNSA. V lost 5 bases, J lost 2 bases, and 9 bases lay in between. The CDR3 protein is CASSVDKNTEAFF. The CDR3 bases are TGTGCCAGCAGCGTGGACAAAAACACTGAAGCTTTCTTT.

V usage is TRBV10-3 and J usage is TRBJ2-1, with D tentatively TRBD2 (7 bases). CDR3 length: 11 residues. Germline CDR1 is ENHRY and CDR2 is SYGVKD. V dropped 7 bases and J dropped 9 bases, with 10 bases sitting between them. The CDR3 nucleotides read TGTGCCATCAAGGGGGAGGGTGAGCAGTTCTTC. Protein sequence: CAIKGEGEQFF.

This clonotype was seen more than once but under ten times. The rearrangement uses TRBV27 and TRBJ1-2; 7 nucleotides match TRBD1. The CDR3 spans 13 residues. After removal of 5 bases from V and 4 bases from J, the junction contained 4 bases not matched to a gene. The germline gives CDR1 MNHEY, CDR2 SMNVEV (reference sequence). CDR3: CASSKGQFYGYTF. In DNA, the CDR3 is TGTGCCAGCAGTAAGGGACAGTTCTATGGCTACACCTTC.

This clonotype was picked up many times. This rearrangement joins TRBV10-2 to TRBJ1-2, with TRBD1 matching 10 bases. Germline V gene lookup returns CDR1 WSHSY and CDR2 SAAADI. Trimming cost V 6 bases and J 8 bases; bases outside gene matches: 9. The CDR3 runs 14 residues. CDR3 loop: CASSELGQGEGYTF. The CDR3 nucleotides are TGCGCCAGCAGCGAACTCGGACAGGGGGAAGGCTACACCTTC.

The chain is built from TRBV3-1 and TRBJ1-1, with 7 bases lining up with TRBD1. V shed 0 bases, J shed 5 bases, and the junction held 9 bases outside the gene matches. The CDR3 sequence is 16 residues long. The germline V gene has CDR1 LGHDT and CDR2 YNNKEL (reference sequence). The CDR3 bases are TGTGCCAGCAGCCAAGACACACCGGCAGGGGGGACTGAAGCTTTCTTT. Its protein is CASSQDTPAGGTEAFF.

J is TRBJ2-2 and V is TRBV4-1; D unresolved. The CDR3 spans 14 residues. Between the trimmed V and J ends, which lost 0 bases and 4 bases, there was a span of 6 bases. Germline loops: CDR1 MGHRA, CDR2 YSYEKL. The CDR3 DNA reads as TGCGCCAGCAGCCAAGATTGGAGCACCGGGGAGCTGTTTTTT. This translates into CASSQDWSTGELFF.

This clonotype was detected only a few times. V and J are TRBV6-5 and TRBJ2-7; 7 bases align to TRBD2. Germline V gene data show CDR1 as MNHEY and CDR2 as SVGAGI. The CDR3 runs to 16 residues. J lost 2 bases, V lost 0 bases, and 7 bases had no gene match. CDR3 amino acids: CASSYSGVRGTYEQYF. CDR3 nucleotides: TGTGCCAGCAGTTACTCCGGGGTGCGGGGGACCTACGAGCAGTACTTC.

This chain joins TRBV28 and TRBJ2-7, with a weak D call TRBD1 (6 bases). The CDR3 is 14 residues long. Germline V CDR1 and CDR2: MDHEN, SYDVKM. Trimming pared 5 bases from V and 2 bases from J, leaving 13 bases between. The CDR3 DNA reads as TGTGCCAGCAGTCAAACAGGGTCCGCCTACGAGCAGTACTTC. Its translation: CASSQTGSAYEQYF.

V is TRBV2 and J is TRBJ2-6, with a weak D call TRBD1 (6 bases). With 10 bases removed from V and 2 bases from J, the gap between germline ends came to 12 bases. CDR3 length equals 14 residues. Per the germline V gene, CDR1 is SNHLY and CDR2 is FYNNEI. The CDR3 DNA sequence: TGTGCCACCCTCCCAGGGGCTGGGGCCAACGTCCTGACTTTC. As protein: CATLPGAGANVLTF.

The chain is built from TRBV6-6 and TRBJ2-5; D is unclear. V shed 0 bases and J shed 5 bases, with 13 bases lying between them. In germline, CDR1 is MNHNY, CDR2 SVGAGI (reference sequence). This CDR3 contains 15 residues. CDR3 in DNA: TGTGCCAGCAGTTACTCCCCCAAAGTGATCGAGACCCAGTACTTC. As protein: CASSYSPKVIETQYF.

In its sample, this clonotype was seen a few times. The chain couples TRBV7-2 to TRBJ2-1, with D unclear. The CDR3 has 12 residues. Trimming took off 3 bases at V and 15 bases at J, with 15 bases between the two ends. Germline V gives CDR1 SGHTA, CDR2 FQGNSA. The CDR3, as DNA: TGTGCCAGCAGCTTGCCTGGGAACAGACCGTTCTTC. Amino acid sequence: CASSLPGNRPFF.

The CDR3 protein is CASSPGQVGPTEQFF. The DNA for the CDR3 is TGCGCCAGCAGCCCGGGACAGGTTGGGCCCACTGAGCAGTTCTTC. V and J are TRBV5-1 and TRBJ2-1; TRBD1 aligns across 8 bases. CDR1 and CDR2 from the germline V gene are SGHRS and YFSETQ. The CDR3 is 15 amino acids. V lost 4 bases to trimming and J lost 9 bases; unmatched junction nucleotides: 12.

The chain has TRBV29-1 and TRBJ2-1; 7 bases match TRBD1. V shed 7 bases and J 2 bases; nucleotides not matched to a gene: 5. This CDR3 has 13 residues. CDR1 SQVTM and CDR2 ANQGSEA come from the germline V gene. As DNA, the CDR3 is TGCAGCGCCCGGCAGGGGGCCTACAATGAGCAGTTCTTC. Protein sequence: CSARQGAYNEQFF.

The V gene is TRBV10-3, the J gene TRBJ2-4, with D maybe TRBD1 (6 bases). The DNA end is more similar to TRBJ2-7, so the J call may be wrong. The CDR3 contains 14 residues. Germline values: CDR1 ENHRY, CDR2 SYGVKD. This CDR3 reads CAISRDNPPYEQYF. CDR3 bases: TGTGCCATCAGTCGGGACAATCCGCCCTACGAGCAGTACTTC.

The CDR3: CASSRPGENYGYTF. The CDR3, as DNA: TGTGCCAGCAGTCGTCCGGGAGAGAACTATGGCTACACCTTC. The chain has TRBV6-2 or TRBV6-3 and TRBJ1-2; no firm D call. Deletions cut 5 bases from V and 2 bases from J, with 12 bases between. The CDR3 is made up of 14 amino acids. Germline loops: CDR1 MNHEY, CDR2 SVGEGT.

This clonotype appeared a single time. The J gene is TRBJ2-1, the V gene TRBV2; D gene ambiguous. V lost 6 bases, J lost 0 bases, and 12 bases lay in between. The CDR3 has 15 amino acids. The germline CDR1 and CDR2 sequences are SNHLY and FYNNEI. This CDR3 reads CASRTEVSSYNEQFF. DNA for the CDR3: TGTGCCAGCAGGACGGAAGTGAGCTCCTACAATGAGCAGTTCTTC.

Comment on this clonotype: Mismatch with germline at one junction end may stem from a read error. The chain couples TRBV5-1 to TRBJ2-7; unclear D gene. This CDR3 spans 11 amino acids. Germline V gene lookup returns CDR1 SGHRS and CDR2 YFSETQ. As DNA, the CDR3 is TGCGCCCGCAGCCAAGAAGGCGAGCAGTACTTC. It encodes CARSQEGEQYF.

The J gene is TRBJ1-1, the V gene TRBV6-6; the match to TRBD1 covers 7 bases. CDR3 size: 15 residues. Germline V gene sequence: CDR1 MNHNY, CDR2 SVGAGI (reference sequence). V dropped 2 bases and J dropped 4; count of bases not matched to a gene: 7. Here the CDR3 reads CASSYPTGVVTEAFF. The CDR3 DNA is TGTGCCAGCAGTTACCCAACAGGGGTGGTCACTGAAGCTTTCTTT.

The genes are TRBV7-9 and TRBJ2-7, with TRBD1 matching over 9 bases. The CDR3 extends over 12 amino acids. The V segment lost 6 bases and the J segment 12 bases; nucleotides outside the gene matches: 9. Germline CDR1 SEHNR, CDR2 FQNEAQ (reference sequence). The CDR3 DNA follows: TGTGCCAGCAGTTCCGGACAGGGGTTTCCGTACTTC. Amino acid sequence: CASSSGQGFPYF.

V and J are TRBV7-2 and TRBJ2-3; the match to TRBD2 covers 8 bases. Trimming took 5 bases from V and 6 from J; bases not matched to a gene: 7. This CDR3 contains 14 residues. Germline CDR1 SGHTA, CDR2 FQGNSA. The CDR3 protein is CASSQGLAYDTQYF. The CDR3 nucleotides are TGTGCCAGCAGCCAAGGACTAGCATATGATACGCAGTATTTT.